A single sample gave rise to the 7 T cell receptor beta chains below, sequenced in a study of T cells in Graves' hyperthyroidism and ophthalmopathy. RNA transcripts were the template for amplifying TCR beta CDR3 regions. Carried out on the TCR CDR3, a first-round RT-PCR used the HTBI primer set. TCRdb itself ran the multiplex PCR reads through MiXCR, one entry per CDR3 protein. The sample has roughly 720,000 distinct CDR3 sequences, approximately 15% seen once. Sequencing used blood. The receptors were sampled from a man in his fifties or sixties with Graves' hyperthyroidism.

The sample holds a few counts of this clonotype. The V and J genes are TRBV28 and TRBJ1-5; no clear D. The CDR3 covers 12 residues. Trimming left V 7 bases short and J 4 bases short, with 8 bases between. CDR1 is MDHEN and CDR2 is SYDVKM in the germline V gene. Written as DNA, the CDR3 is TGTGCCAGCAAAGAGAGAAATCAGCCCCAGCATTTT. Encoded protein: CASKERNQPQHF.

This clonotype was seen repeatedly, ten times or more. The CDR3 bases are TGTGCCAGCAGCCACGCTAGCGGGACGTACAATGAGCAGTTCTTC. Translation gives CASSHASGTYNEQFF. The chain recombines TRBV3-1 with TRBJ2-1, with 9 bases that match TRBD2. Germline trimming cut 3 bases from V and 4 bases from J; bases unmatched to any gene: 4. This CDR3 region has 15 residues. Germline-derived CDR1 and CDR2 are LGHDT and YNNKEL (reference sequence).

The V call is TRBV7-8, the J call TRBJ1-2; perhaps TRBD1 as D (6 bases). The germline gives CDR1 SGHVS, CDR2 FQNEAQ. V dropped 1 base and J dropped 4 bases, with 13 bases sitting between them. This CDR3 spans 15 amino acids. CDR3 in amino acids: CASSLGGHGAYGYTF. The CDR3 nucleotides read TGTGCCAGCAGCTTAGGGGGACACGGGGCCTATGGCTACACCTTC.

The sample holds many counts of this clonotype. The chain uses TRBV13 and TRBJ2-1; D not resolved. CDR3 size: 14 residues. Trimming left V 5 bases short and J 8 bases short, with 16 bases between. CDR1 is PRHDT and CDR2 is FYEKMQ in the germline V gene (reference sequence). CDR3 amino acids: CASSAPLPSHEQFF. In DNA, the CDR3 is TGTGCCAGCAGCGCACCCCTCCCAAGCCATGAGCAGTTCTTC.

There are many counts of this clonotype. V and J are TRBV28 and TRBJ2-5; 11 bases are a match to TRBD1. CDR3 length: 15 amino acids. V was pared by 6 bases and J by 7 bases, with 10 bases of the junction left unmatched. CDR1 MDHEN and CDR2 SYDVKM come from the germline V gene. CDR3 DNA sequence: TGTGCCAGCAGCGGACCAGGACAGGGGGCGGGGACCCAGTACTTC. Its translation is CASSGPGQGAGTQYF.

This clonotype was detected a few times. The V call is TRBV28, the J call TRBJ1-5, with 9 bases aligning to TRBD1. The CDR3 covers 16 residues. V trimming: 7 bases; J trimming: 2 bases; junction bases outside the gene matches: 9. The germline CDR1 and CDR2 sequences are MDHEN and SYDVKM. The CDR3 DNA follows: TGTGCCAGCACCAAAAACAGGGGGCGAGGCAATCAGCCCCAGCATTTT. Translation: CASTKNRGRGNQPQHF.

This clonotype was counted ten times or more. This chain joins TRBV28 and TRBJ2-7, with D perhaps TRBD1 or TRBD2 (5 bases each). Germline V CDR1 and CDR2: MDHEN, SYDVKM. This CDR3 is built from 14 residues. V was cut by 6 bases and J by 0 bases, with 12 bases left in between. CDR3 DNA sequence: TGTGCCAGCAGCTTGTGGGACGCCTCCTACGAGCAGTACTTC. It codes for CASSLWDASYEQYF.